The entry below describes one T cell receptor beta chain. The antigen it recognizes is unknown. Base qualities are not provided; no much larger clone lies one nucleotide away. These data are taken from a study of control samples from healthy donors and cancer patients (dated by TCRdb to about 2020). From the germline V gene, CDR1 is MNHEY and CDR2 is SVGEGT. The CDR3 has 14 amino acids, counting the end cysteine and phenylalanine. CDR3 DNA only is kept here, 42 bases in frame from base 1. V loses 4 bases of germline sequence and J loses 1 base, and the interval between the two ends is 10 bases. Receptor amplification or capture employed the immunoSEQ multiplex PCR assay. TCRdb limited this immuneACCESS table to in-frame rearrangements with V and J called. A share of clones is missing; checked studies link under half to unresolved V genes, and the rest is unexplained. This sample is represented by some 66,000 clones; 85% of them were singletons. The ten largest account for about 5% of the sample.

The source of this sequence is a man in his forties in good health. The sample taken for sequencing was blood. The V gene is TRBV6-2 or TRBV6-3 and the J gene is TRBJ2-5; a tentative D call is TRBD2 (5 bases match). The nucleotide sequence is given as TGTGCCAGCAGTTTAACCGGGATCCAAGAGACCCAGTACTTC. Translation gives CASSLTGIQETQYF.